This T cell receptor (beta chain) was recorded in a study of cytomegalovirus exposure and HLA in healthy donors. Use of 60 Vbeta and 13 Jbeta primers characterized the PCR. The data were produced by immunoSEQ multiplex PCR, yet TCRdb's version contains in-frame clones alone and is incomplete. The profile shows around 120,000 clones, 80% of them singletons. The V and J ends lost 5 bases and 5 bases, in that order; junction bases with no gene match: 6. The CDR3 runs to 14 residues. Germline V CDR1 and CDR2: SGHNT, YYREEE (reference sequence). The V gene is TRBV5-4, the J gene TRBJ1-2; TRBD1 aligns across 10 bases. The sequence came from a female donor in good health and CMV-seropositive. The sequenced sample was PBMCs. CDR3 sequence (DNA): TGTGCCAGCAGTCGGGACAGGGGCTGGTATGGCTACACCTTC. Amino acids: CASSRDRGWYGYTF.